This record concerns one T cell receptor beta chain sequence. It lacks a known antigen. Including the terminal cysteine and phenylalanine, the CDR3 comprises 14 residues. Just the 42-base CDR3 DNA is kept, in frame starting at base 1. In the germline V gene, CDR1 corresponds to MNHEY and CDR2 to SVGAGI. V is reduced by 5 bases and J by 5 bases, leaving a spacing of 15 bases between them. Library generation was performed with the immunoSEQ multiplex PCR assay. Imported from immuneACCESS, the table was reduced by TCRdb to in-frame sequences with V and J called. These copies leave out some clones; in studies compared against another copy, an unresolved V gene accounts for under half, and the cause of the remainder is not known. The sample table on file contains about 190,000 clones. In total, the top ten clones hold less than 2.5% of the sample. This entry is derived from a study of control samples from healthy donors and cancer patients (dated by TCRdb to 2018 to 2020).

The TCR comes from a woman aged 25 to 39 in good health. Material: blood. The chain was built from TRBV6-5 and TRBJ1-2, with TRBD1 perhaps the D gene, on 6 matching bases. The nucleotide sequence reads TGTGCCAGCAGTCCCCTGGGGGCAGCTTATGGCTACACCTTC. This translates into CASSPLGAAYGYTF.